Below are 12 T cell receptor beta chains sequenced from a single sample in a study of cytomegalovirus exposure and HLA in healthy donors. With 60 Vbeta and 13 Jbeta primers, the PCR was carried out. The data were produced by immunoSEQ multiplex PCR, yet TCRdb's version contains in-frame clones alone and is incomplete. The table has 90,000 to 150,000 clones, over 15% seen once. The sample consisted of PBMCs. The receptors shown here come from a woman between 18 and 30 years old in good health and CMV-seronegative.

This clone was seen more than once but under ten times. The rearrangement joins TRBV12-5 to TRBJ2-5; no clear D gene. Trimming pared 3 bases from V and 6 bases from J, leaving 5 bases between. The germline V gene encodes CDR1 LGHNT and CDR2 FRNRAP. The CDR3 consists of 11 residues. CDR3 nucleotide sequence: TGTGCTAGTGGTTTTAGTCAGACCCAGTACTTC. Translating it yields CASGFSQTQYF.

The chain joins TRBV9 to TRBJ2-3; the match to TRBD1 covers 7 bases. Germline-derived CDR1 and CDR2 are SGDLS and YYNGEE. V shed 3 bases and J 4 bases; nucleotides not matched to a gene: 5. This CDR3 has 14 residues. CDR3 residues: CASSGGTDADTQYF. DNA for the CDR3: TGTGCCAGCAGCGGGGGGACAGACGCAGATACGCAGTATTTT.

A few counts support this clone. This sequence joins TRBV7-3 and TRBJ2-1; 11 positions agree with TRBD2. The ends lost 4 bases at V and 9 bases at J; junction bases unmatched: 8. CDR1 and CDR2 (germline): SGHTA, FQGTGA. The CDR3 is 15 residues long. The CDR3 reads CASSSVAGGHREQFF. The DNA of the CDR3 is TGTGCCAGCAGCTCTGTAGCGGGAGGGCATCGTGAGCAGTTCTTC.

This clone was observed a handful of times. This chain links TRBV5-4 with TRBJ2-1; TRBD2 aligns across 9 bases. Unmatched junction bases numbered 8, after V lost 6 bases and J lost 1 base. The CDR3 runs 16 residues. Germline CDR1 is SGHNT and CDR2 is YYREEE (reference sequence). The CDR3 DNA is TGTGCCAGCACCTCGGGAGCGGGGGGATCCTACAATGAGCAGTTCTTC. This translates into CASTSGAGGSYNEQFF.

The rearrangement links TRBV6-5 to TRBJ1-2; TRBD1 aligns across 7 bases. The CDR3 is 13 residues long. Trimming removed 9 bases from V and 4 bases from J; junction bases left unmatched: 8. CDR1 and CDR2 (germline): MNHEY, SVGAGI. The CDR3 reads CASSSGGVYGYTF. In DNA form, the CDR3 reads TGTGCCAGTTCGTCAGGGGGTGTCTATGGCTACACCTTC.

The CDR3 sequence: CASILGLVGNEQFF. The CDR3 DNA follows: TGTGCCAGCATCCTGGGACTAGTGGGCAATGAGCAGTTCTTC. The chain uses TRBV7-9 and TRBJ2-1; TRBD2 matches 8 bases. V shed 7 bases, J shed 6 bases, and the junction held 8 bases outside the gene matches. The V gene's germline CDR1 is SEHNR and CDR2 FQNEAQ (reference sequence). CDR3 size: 14 residues.

This clone has just a few counts. This chain links TRBV11-1 with TRBJ2-3; D is possibly TRBD2 (5 bases). Deletions cut 6 bases from V and 6 bases from J, with 10 bases between. The germline V gene has CDR1 SGHAT and CDR2 FQDESV (reference sequence). The CDR3 extends over 12 amino acids. This CDR3 is CASSPPGDTQYF. CDR3 coding DNA: TGTGCCAGCAGTCCTCCGGGGGATACGCAGTATTTT.

The V call is TRBV7-9, the J call TRBJ2-7; the match to TRBD2 covers 7 bases. CDR3 length: 17 amino acids. V was pared by 1 base and J by 2 bases, with 11 bases of the junction left unmatched. CDR1 is SEHNR and CDR2 is FQNEAQ in the germline V gene (reference sequence). The CDR3: CASSLGPPGLPAYEQYF. The CDR3 DNA follows: TGTGCCAGCAGCTTAGGACCGCCGGGACTACCAGCCTACGAGCAGTACTTC. Full variable domain (outside the CDR3, taken from reference TRBV7-9 and TRBJ2-7): DTGVSQNPRHKITKRGQNVTFRCDPISEHNRLYWYRQTLGQGPEFLTYFQNEAQLEKSRLLSDRFSAERPKGSFSTLEIQRTEQGDSAMYLCASSLGPPGLPAYEQYFGPGTRLTVT.

The V and J genes are TRBV5-5 and TRBJ1-4; possibly TRBD1 for D (6 bases). The germline CDR1 and CDR2 sequences are SGHKS and YYEKEE (reference sequence). CDR3 length: 14 amino acids. Trimming took 3 bases from V and 5 from J, leaving 11 bases between them. CDR3 amino acids: CASSSEGVNEKLFF. In nucleotides, the CDR3 is TGTGCCAGCAGCTCAGAGGGGGTAAATGAAAAACTGTTTTTT.

The rearrangement uses TRBV2 and TRBJ2-7; 7 nucleotides agree with TRBD1. The CDR3 contains 13 residues. CDR1 is SNHLY and CDR2 is FYNNEI in the germline V gene. The trim removed 6 bases at V and 3 bases at J, leaving 5 bases unmatched. The CDR3 protein is CASRDRQGYEQYF. As DNA, the CDR3 is TGTGCCAGCAGGGACCGACAGGGCTACGAGCAGTACTTC.

This rearrangement joins TRBV30 to TRBJ1-5, with D perhaps TRBD1 (6 bases). Germline loops: CDR1 GTSNPN, CDR2 SVGIG (reference sequence). Deletions cut 0 bases from V and 6 bases from J, with 9 bases between. CDR3 length equals 13 residues. The CDR3 DNA is TGTGCCTGGAGTGTAGAGGGGGTTCAGCCCCAGCATTTT. Translated: CAWSVEGVQPQHF.

This chain joins TRBV21-1 and TRBJ2-7; the D call TRBD1 from the table was never checked on the DNA. TRBV21-1 is annotated as a pseudogene. The CDR3 has 16 amino acids. CDR3 DNA: TGTGCCAGCAGTCTAAAAGTCGGGGACAGGGGTCACGAGCAGTACTTC. Its protein is CASSLKVGDRGHEQYF.